The 28 T cell receptor beta chains below all came from one sample that was sequenced in a study of Graves' ophthalmopathy and Graves' hyperthyroidism. Scientists amplified the TCR beta CDR3 regions from RNA transcripts. Second-round multiplex PCR came after first-round RT-PCR with HTBI primers. TCRdb independently ran MiXCR on the multiplex PCR reads; one entry per CDR3 protein. The sample has 500,000 to 700,000 distinct CDR3 sequences, 20% to 25% seen once. Material: peripheral blood. Receptors originate from a young woman with stable Graves' hyperthyroidism. Some clones in this sample may be carry-over from other donors' samples.

The chain is built from TRBV30 and TRBJ1-3; D gene unclear. Trimming shortened V by 2 bases and J by 5 bases, and 10 bases separated the two germline ends. The CDR3 is made up of 13 amino acids. Germline lookup yields CDR1 GTSNPN and CDR2 SVGIG (reference sequence). The CDR3 sequence: CAWSSGARNTIYF. CDR3 sequence (DNA): TGTGCCTGGAGTTCGGGAGCTCGAAACACCATATATTTT.

Many counts were recorded for this clonotype. The chain carries TRBV5-1 and TRBJ1-1, with 7 nucleotides matching TRBD1. The CDR3 runs 15 residues. V lost 4 bases, J lost 6 bases, and 12 bases stayed unmatched. Germline CDR1 SGHRS, CDR2 YFSETQ. CDR3 bases: TGCGCCAGCAGCGTCCAACAGGGGACCGTCTCTGAAGCTTTCTTT. This gives the protein CASSVQQGTVSEAFF.

The table lists this clonotype with many counts. The V call is TRBV29-1, the J call TRBJ1-2; weak D call: TRBD1 (6 bases). V lost 1 base and J lost 4, with 10 bases in between. The CDR3 sequence is 13 residues long. CDR1 and CDR2 (germline): SQVTM, ANQGSEA. Written as DNA, the CDR3 is TGCAGCGTTGAAGGGGGGCAAGTCTATGGCTACACCTTC. It codes for CSVEGGQVYGYTF.

The sample holds many counts of this clonotype. The chain combines TRBV10-1 with TRBJ2-7; perhaps TRBD2 as D (7 bases). V was shortened by 8 bases and J by 3 bases, with 20 bases between the two germline ends. CDR1 WNHNN and CDR2 SYGVQD come from the germline V gene (reference sequence). The CDR3 is made up of 15 amino acids. CDR3 in DNA: TGCGCCAGCCAACGAGGGGGGGCGAAGGGCTACGAGCAGTACTTC. It yields the protein CASQRGGAKGYEQYF.

The table lists this clonotype with many counts. This sequence joins TRBV2 and TRBJ1-5, with 10 bases fitting TRBD1. This CDR3 is 15 amino acids long. With V trimmed by 6 bases and J by 4 bases, 6 bases remained unmatched. The germline gives CDR1 SNHLY, CDR2 FYNNEI. The CDR3 DNA reads as TGTGCCAGCAGAGGACAGGGGGTAGGGAATCAGCCCCAGCATTTT. It translates to CASRGQGVGNQPQHF.

The chain joins TRBV6-4 to TRBJ1-1, with a weak D call TRBD1 (5 bases). The CDR3 extends over 13 amino acids. Between the trimmed V and J ends, which lost 6 bases and 4 bases, there was a span of 12 bases. In germline, CDR1 is MRHNA, CDR2 SNTAGT. As DNA, the CDR3 is TGTGCCAGCAGGGCAGGGACGGCCACTGAAGCTTTCTTT. Protein sequence: CASRAGTATEAFF.

This clonotype was counted at least ten times. The chain couples TRBV6-5 to TRBJ1-5; no clear D gene. This CDR3 is built from 16 residues. Germline values: CDR1 MNHEY, CDR2 SVGAGI. V was cut by 4 bases and J by 0 bases, with 13 bases left in between. CDR3 DNA sequence: TGTGCCAGCAGTTTGGCGGGTGGGGATAGCAATCAGCCCCAGCATTTT. Translation gives CASSLAGGDSNQPQHF.

The V call is TRBV6-1, the J call TRBJ2-5; 8 bases match TRBD1. J gave up 2 bases and V 0 bases, and 2 bases lay outside the gene matches. Per the germline V gene, CDR1 is MNHNS and CDR2 is SASEGT. This CDR3 has 15 amino acids. CDR3 loop: CASSEAGQAQETQYF. The DNA of the CDR3 is TGTGCCAGCAGTGAAGCGGGACAGGCACAAGAGACCCAGTACTTC.

The chain couples TRBV28 to TRBJ2-7, with 7 bases aligning to TRBD2. This CDR3 contains 14 residues. Germline V CDR1 and CDR2: MDHEN, SYDVKM. V shed 6 bases, J shed 7 bases, and the junction held 12 bases outside the gene matches. The CDR3 DNA sequence: TGTGCCAGCAGAACCCCGGGAGGCTCAGGGGAGCAGTACTTC. Its translation is CASRTPGGSGEQYF.

This clonotype turned up a few times. This chain connects TRBV7-8 to TRBJ2-7; D is possibly TRBD1 or TRBD2 (5 bases each). Trimming stripped 1 base from V and 3 bases from J, with 13 bases between. CDR1 and CDR2 from the germline V gene are SGHVS and FQNEAQ. This CDR3 is 15 amino acids long. CDR3 nucleotide sequence: TGTGCCAGCAGCTTAGAGCGGCAGGGTGGCTACGAGCAGTACTTC. Encoded protein: CASSLERQGGYEQYF.

This clonotype was counted ten times or more. J is TRBJ2-5 and V is TRBV6-2 or TRBV6-3, with 8 bases lining up with TRBD2. From germline, CDR1 is MNHEY and CDR2 SVGEGT. The CDR3 covers 14 residues. Losses at the gene ends were 4 bases for V and 4 bases for J; bases not matched to a gene: 5. CDR3 protein: CASSFAAGGETQYF. CDR3 nucleotides: TGTGCCAGCAGTTTTGCGGCGGGAGGAGAGACCCAGTACTTC.

This clonotype was counted a few times. The chain joins TRBV20-1 to TRBJ2-7; the D gene is possibly TRBD1 (6 bases). Germline CDR1 reads DFQATT; CDR2 reads SNEGSKA (reference sequence). V was shortened by 0 bases and J by 2 bases, with 11 bases between the two germline ends. This CDR3 has 14 residues. The CDR3 DNA reads as TGCAGTGCTAGAGACAGGGGTCGGGCCTACGAGCAGTACTTC. Residues: CSARDRGRAYEQYF.

V and J are TRBV6-1 and TRBJ2-2, with D possibly TRBD2 on 5 matching bases. Germline V gene lookup returns CDR1 MNHNS and CDR2 SASEGT. Trimming pared 6 bases from V and 0 bases from J, leaving 14 bases between. The length of the CDR3 is 16 residues. CDR3: CASSNKVASNTGELFF. In DNA, the CDR3 is TGTGCCAGCAGCAACAAGGTAGCGTCGAACACCGGGGAGCTGTTTTTT.

This chain connects TRBV2 to TRBJ1-2; maybe TRBD1 (6 bases). This CDR3 is built from 14 residues. The germline V gene encodes CDR1 SNHLY and CDR2 FYNNEI. V was clipped by 6 bases and J by 1 base, with 12 bases between them. Written as DNA, the CDR3 is TGTGCCAGCAGGGGGGGCAACCTTAACTATGGCTACACCTTC. Protein sequence: CASRGGNLNYGYTF.

This clonotype was seen many times. This chain joins TRBV28 and TRBJ2-7; 12 positions agree with TRBD1. CDR1 is MDHEN, CDR2 SYDVKM, per germline. The V and J ends lost 3 bases and 4 bases, in that order; junction bases with no gene match: 7. This CDR3 is built from 16 residues. CDR3 amino acids: CASSLLPGQGAYEQYF. The CDR3, as DNA: TGTGCCAGCAGTTTGTTACCGGGACAGGGGGCATACGAGCAGTACTTC.

This clonotype was counted at least ten times. This sequence joins TRBV6-5 and TRBJ2-7, with 8 positions matching TRBD1. The CDR3 extends over 15 amino acids. J lost 4 bases, V lost 2 bases, and 7 bases had no gene match. Germline assignment: CDR1 MNHEY and CDR2 SVGAGI. CDR3 in DNA: TGTGCCAGCAGTTACGGCCCGACAGGGGAGTACGAGCAGTACTTC. Protein product: CASSYGPTGEYEQYF.

This clonotype was seen a handful of times. V is TRBV6-5 and J is TRBJ2-7, with 7 positions matching TRBD2. This CDR3 spans 14 amino acids. CDR1 MNHEY and CDR2 SVGAGI come from the germline V gene. V was clipped by 1 base and J by 5 bases; unmatched bases: 5. The CDR3 spells CASSYLAGVDEQYF. In nucleotides, the CDR3 is TGTGCCAGCAGTTACTTGGCGGGAGTGGACGAGCAGTACTTC.

This clonotype was counted ten times or more. The J gene is TRBJ2-2, the V gene TRBV6-2 or TRBV6-3; D perhaps matches TRBD1 (6 bases). CDR1 is MNHEY, CDR2 SVGEGT, per germline. The CDR3 loop spans 15 amino acids. Trimming removed 2 bases at V and 3 bases at J, with 10 bases between. The CDR3 sequence is CASSYNRVDTGELFF. The CDR3 DNA reads as TGTGCCAGCAGTTACAACAGGGTGGACACCGGGGAGCTGTTTTTT.

At least ten counts were recorded for this clonotype. The chain has TRBV12-3 or TRBV12-4 and TRBJ1-6; 7 nucleotides line up with TRBD1. This CDR3 region has 12 residues. V lost 4 bases to trimming and J lost 9 bases; unmatched junction nucleotides: 0. CDR3: CASSYRGSPLHF. The CDR3 bases are TGTGCCAGCAGTTACAGGGGTTCACCCCTCCACTTT.

This clonotype was seen repeatedly, ten times or more. V is TRBV10-3 and J is TRBJ2-2; TRBD1 might be the D (6 bases). V lost 4 bases to trimming and J lost 0 bases, with 6 bases between them. From germline, CDR1 is ENHRY and CDR2 SYGVKD. The CDR3 consists of 14 residues. The CDR3 region has the DNA TGTGCCATCAGTGGGACAGCGAACACCGGGGAGCTGTTTTTT. Its translation is CAISGTANTGELFF.

This clonotype has just a few counts. J is TRBJ2-7 and V is TRBV28; D is unclear. The CDR3 spans 14 residues. V was cut by 5 bases and J by 2 bases, with 13 bases left in between. Looked up from germline, CDR1 is MDHEN and CDR2 is SYDVKM. CDR3 protein: CASSPGPDAYEQYF. The CDR3 bases are TGTGCCAGCAGTCCCGGCCCAGACGCCTACGAGCAGTACTTC.

This clonotype was observed many times. The rearrangement uses TRBV28 and TRBJ2-7, with 9 bases matching TRBD1. This CDR3 is built from 14 residues. V shed 3 bases, J shed 4 bases, and the junction held 4 bases outside the gene matches. The germline CDR1 and CDR2 sequences are MDHEN and SYDVKM. CDR3: CASSFRDRVYEQYF. CDR3 bases: TGTGCCAGCAGTTTTCGGGACAGGGTTTACGAGCAGTACTTC.

In this sample, this clonotype turned up many times. The rearrangement uses TRBV7-2 and TRBJ1-6; the match to TRBD1 covers 7 bases. The CDR3 contains 13 residues. The V and J ends lost 5 bases and 9 bases, in that order; junction bases with no gene match: 4. Germline V gives CDR1 SGHTA, CDR2 FQGNSA. The DNA for the CDR3 is TGTGCCAGCAGCGTGACAGGGTTTTCACCCCTCCACTTT. Encoded protein: CASSVTGFSPLHF.

Many counts were recorded for this clonotype. The J gene is TRBJ1-2, the V gene TRBV11-1; D gene ambiguous. V was cut by 3 bases and J by 2 bases, with 7 bases left in between. This CDR3 spans 13 amino acids. Germline CDR1 SGHAT, CDR2 FQDESV (reference sequence). The CDR3 bases are TGTGCCAGCAGCTTGACCTTAAACTATGGCTACACCTTC. It encodes CASSLTLNYGYTF.

This clonotype was seen repeatedly, ten times or more. The CDR3 coding sequence is TGTGCCAGCAGCCCACTTTGGAGGGGCTCTGAAGCTTTCTTT. Translation gives CASSPLWRGSEAFF. The rearrangement uses TRBV9 and TRBJ1-1, with D perhaps matching TRBD1 (5 bases). V gave up 4 bases and J gave up 6 bases, with 16 bases separating them. CDR1 and CDR2 (germline): SGDLS, YYNGEE. CDR3 length: 14 residues.

The chain uses TRBV6-2 or TRBV6-3 and TRBJ1-1; TRBD1 might be the D (5 bases). V lost 9 bases, J lost 4 bases, and 15 bases lay in between. This CDR3 comprises 13 residues. Germline V CDR1 and CDR2: MNHEY, SVGEGT. The CDR3, as DNA: TGTGCCAGTACTCGGGACGGCCCCACTGAAGCTTTCTTT. It encodes CASTRDGPTEAFF.

This sequence joins TRBV27 and TRBJ2-5; 9 nucleotides match TRBD1. With 5 bases clipped from V and 5 bases from J, the junction kept 9 bases outside the gene matches. The CDR3 spans 15 residues. CDR1 and CDR2 (germline): MNHEY, SMNVEV (reference sequence). The CDR3: CASSKGDRAAETQYF. The DNA for the CDR3 is TGTGCCAGCAGTAAAGGGGACAGGGCAGCTGAGACCCAGTACTTC.

In regard to this clonotype: Mismatch with germline at one junction end may stem from a read error. This chain joins TRBV6-5 and TRBJ1-1, with no clear D. The CDR3 totals 16 residues. From germline, CDR1 is MNHEY and CDR2 SVGAGI. CDR3 sequence reads: CASRYEAWLGNTEAFF. CDR3 DNA: TGTGCCAGCCGTTACGAGGCGTGGCTGGGGAACACTGAAGCTTTCTTT.